The present entry profiles one T cell receptor beta chain with its context. Its antigen is as yet unknown. Since a much larger clone is just one base distant, this may be a read error. This entry belongs to a study of blood T cells in healthy people across ages. Ten milliliters was the volume of peripheral blood drawn from each donor. Primed by a sample-barcoded 5' primer and a J-beta primer mix, a second PCR proceeded for roughly 6 to 12 cycles. Every cDNA molecule bore a tag from a template-switch adaptor containing 12 random nucleotides. TCRdb called the 5' RACE reads again in MiXCR, with one record for every CDR3 protein. The sample yields approximately 960,000 distinct CDR3 sequences, 25% to 30% seen once. Findings and caveats of the study: The study found more naive CD4+ cells and higher diversity in long-lived than aged donors.

Trimming left V 6 bases short and J 8 bases short, with 8 bases between. The CDR3 contains 11 residues. The germline CDR1 and CDR2 sequences are MDHEN and SYDVKM. These data also formed part of another study, on T cells of mothers and their children. According to that study: Related mother-child pairs showed slightly, non-significantly higher overlap than unrelated pairs.

The TCR originated in a woman in her thirties or forties in good health. Material for sequencing was blood. The V gene is TRBV28, the J gene TRBJ2-1; D unclear. The CDR3 reads CASRRSHEQFF. The CDR3 nucleotides are TGTGCCAGCAGGCGGTCCCATGAGCAGTTCTTC.